This passage covers 24 T cell receptor beta chains from one sample sequenced in a study of T cell responses to AZD1222 COVID-19 vaccine. Clones were sequenced by immunoSEQ multiplex PCR, and TCRdb holds only the in-frame ones, with some missing. In the table there are 160,000 or so clones, approximately 90% of which are singletons. The sequences come from peripheral blood, collected 28 days after the second AZD1222 dose. Receptor source: an adult who received the AZD1222 COVID-19 vaccine.

The chain links TRBV5-6 to TRBJ1-2; a possible D gene is TRBD1 (5 bases). Germline V gene lookup returns CDR1 SGHDT and CDR2 YYEEEE. V lost 1 base to trimming and J lost 14 bases, with 15 bases between them. CDR3 length: 12 residues. CDR3: CASSLPYGALTF. The DNA for the CDR3 is TGTGCCAGCAGCTTGCCTTACGGGGCCCTTACCTTC. Drawing the rest from reference TRBV5-6 and TRBJ1-2, the complete variable domain is DAGVTQSPTHLIKTRGQQVTLRCSPKSGHDTVSWYQQALGQGPQFIFQYYEEEERQRGNFPDRFSGHQFPNYSSELNVNALLLGDSALYLCASSLPYGALTFGSGTRLTVV.

This clone was counted once. This rearrangement joins TRBV25-1 to TRBJ1-2; D uncertain. Trimming pared 5 bases from V and 2 bases from J, leaving 12 bases between. The length of the CDR3 is 14 residues. Germline V CDR1 and CDR2: MGHDK, SYGVNS. This CDR3 is CASSFQNLNYGYTF. In DNA, the CDR3 is TGTGCCAGCAGTTTTCAGAACCTAAACTATGGCTACACCTTC.

The chain recombines TRBV11-2 with TRBJ1-1; D might be TRBD1 (5 bases). Germline V gene sequence: CDR1 SGHAT, CDR2 FQNNGV. The CDR3 covers 16 residues. Trimming removed 0 bases from V and 6 bases from J, with 17 bases in between. The CDR3 DNA sequence: TGTGCCAGCAGCTTAGAAAAAGGGACTTCGGGATCTGAAGCTTTCTTT. The encoded protein is CASSLEKGTSGSEAFF.

CDR3 in DNA: TGTGCCAGCACCTACGGTCCCGGGGTCCACACCGGGGAGCTGTTTTTT. The encoded protein is CASTYGPGVHTGELFF. The gene calls are TRBV28 and TRBJ2-2; a possible D gene is TRBD2 (5 bases). The CDR3 is 16 amino acids. Trimming left V 7 bases short and J 3 bases short, with 18 bases between. CDR1 and CDR2 (germline): MDHEN, SYDVKM.

The chain uses TRBV6-5 and TRBJ1-5, with a weak D call TRBD1 (5 bases). Germline V gives CDR1 MNHEY, CDR2 SVGAGI. Trimming took 3 bases from V and 5 from J, leaving 8 bases between them. There are 13 residues in the CDR3. CDR3 nucleotide sequence: TGTGCCAGCAGTTATTTCAGGGATCAGCCCCAGCATTTT. As protein: CASSYFRDQPQHF.

This rearrangement joins TRBV6-6 to TRBJ2-7, with 13 bases that match TRBD2. After removal of 6 bases from V and 4 bases from J, the junction contained 9 bases not matched to a gene. The germline V gene encodes CDR1 MNHNY and CDR2 SVGAGI (reference sequence). The CDR3 covers 16 residues. As DNA, the CDR3 is TGTGCCAGCAGGACCGGTCGGACTAGCGGGGGATACGAGCAGTACTTC. It specifies CASRTGRTSGGYEQYF.

The rearrangement joins TRBV2 to TRBJ1-6, with 8 bases matching TRBD1. CDR1 is SNHLY and CDR2 is FYNNEI in the germline V gene. The junction had 0 bases not matched to a gene; V was cut back by 6 bases and J by 8 bases. The CDR3 is made up of 12 amino acids. The CDR3 DNA reads TGTGCCAGCAGGACAGGGGATTCACCCCTCCACTTT. Translating gives CASRTGDSPLHF.

CDR3 protein: CASSVAGGSEQYF. CDR3 bases: TGTGCCAGCAGCGTCGCGGGGGGCAGTGAGCAGTACTTC. V and J are TRBV9 and TRBJ2-7, with TRBD2 matching 8 bases. Germline CDR1 and CDR2: SGDLS and YYNGEE. This CDR3 contains 13 residues. The V segment lost 2 bases and the J segment 7 bases; nucleotides outside the gene matches: 5.

The table lists this clone with a count of one. The genes are TRBV28 and TRBJ1-1; 9 bases are shared with TRBD1. The CDR3 loop spans 15 amino acids. Germline V gene sequence: CDR1 MDHEN, CDR2 SYDVKM. The trim removed 1 base at V and 7 bases at J, leaving 7 bases unmatched. CDR3 nucleotides: TGTGCCAGCAGTTTATTTGCGGGACAGGGAGATGAAGCTTTCTTT. Its protein product is CASSLFAGQGDEAFF.

This rearrangement joins TRBV27 to TRBJ1-1; TRBD1 matches at 10 bases. Germline V lookup: CDR1 MNHEY, CDR2 SMNVEV (reference sequence). The CDR3 has 15 residues. J gave up 2 bases and V 6 bases, and 6 bases lay outside the gene matches. The DNA for the CDR3 is TGTGCCAGCAGCTTGACAGGGGGCGGCAACACTGAAGCTTTCTTT. Translation gives CASSLTGGGNTEAFF.

Here the CDR3 reads CATSDHGLAEKTDTQYF. CDR3 sequence (DNA): TGTGCCACCAGTGACCACGGACTAGCGGAGAAGACAGATACGCAGTATTTT. The chain carries TRBV24-1 and TRBJ2-3; 10 bases are shared with TRBD2. There are 17 residues in the CDR3. Germline V gene lookup returns CDR1 KGHDR and CDR2 SFDVKD. V was clipped by 4 bases and J by 3 bases; unmatched bases: 9.

The chain uses TRBV7-9 and TRBJ2-7; TRBD2 aligns across 9 bases. V lost 5 bases, J lost 7 bases, and 24 bases stayed unmatched. Germline V gene sequence: CDR1 SEHNR, CDR2 FQNEAQ (reference sequence). CDR3 length: 19 residues. CDR3 loop: CASSPIGGSGGTGGLEQYF. The CDR3 coding sequence is TGTGCCAGCAGCCCCATTGGGGGTAGCGGGGGTACTGGGGGTTTGGAGCAGTACTTC.

This chain connects TRBV27 to TRBJ2-5, with 8 nucleotides matching TRBD2. The CDR3 spans 16 residues. Trimming removed 0 bases from V and 5 bases from J; junction bases left unmatched: 8. Per germline, CDR1 MNHEY and CDR2 SMNVEV (reference sequence). DNA for the CDR3: TGTGCCAGCAGTTTATCGGTCTCCGGGGGGGTTGAGACCCAGTACTTC. This codes for CASSLSVSGGVETQYF.

This chain connects TRBV2 to TRBJ1-2; D is unclear. Germline CDR1 reads SNHLY; CDR2 reads FYNNEI. The CDR3 totals 13 residues. Trimming pared 4 bases from V and 2 bases from J, leaving 8 bases between. The CDR3 loop reads CASSVGRNYGYTF. The DNA for the CDR3 is TGTGCCAGCAGTGTGGGCAGGAACTATGGCTACACCTTC.

The chain links TRBV7-2 to TRBJ1-4, with D uncertain. Germline values: CDR1 SGHTA, CDR2 FQGNSA. Trimming removed 3 bases from V and 2 bases from J, with 7 bases in between. The CDR3 has 14 amino acids. The CDR3 region has the DNA TGTGCCAGCAGCTTTGGGAGTACTAATGAAAAACTGTTTTTT. It translates to CASSFGSTNEKLFF.

The genes are TRBV6-6 and TRBJ2-2; D is perhaps TRBD1 (6 bases). With 5 bases removed from V and 2 bases from J, the gap between germline ends came to 12 bases. This CDR3 region has 15 residues. Germline values: CDR1 MNHNY, CDR2 SVGAGI (reference sequence). The CDR3 reads CASSDGGLNTGELFF. CDR3 in DNA: TGTGCCAGCAGTGATGGGGGCCTCAACACCGGGGAGCTGTTTTTT.

This clone appeared once. The chain joins TRBV12-3 or TRBV12-4 to TRBJ1-5; no firm D call. V was pared by 3 bases and J by 4 bases, with 7 bases between. The CDR3 contains 13 residues. The CDR3, as DNA: TGTGCCAGCAGTTTTTCGTTGAATCAGCCCCAGCATTTT. Translation gives CASSFSLNQPQHF.

V is TRBV19 and J is TRBJ1-1; D uncertain. Between the trimmed V and J ends, which lost 7 bases and 11 bases, there was a span of 23 bases. Per germline, CDR1 LNHDA and CDR2 SQIVND (reference sequence). CDR3 length: 14 residues. The CDR3 loop reads CASIPRARVGKAFF. The CDR3 DNA sequence: TGTGCCAGTATTCCCCGGGCCCGGGTCGGTAAGGCTTTCTTT.

On this clone: The identical CDR3 is also encoded by other nucleotide sequences in the sample. The rearrangement joins TRBV19 to TRBJ2-1; 10 nucleotides match TRBD2. The J segment lost 0 bases and the V segment lost 3 bases, leaving 8 bases of the junction unmatched. Germline loops: CDR1 LNHDA, CDR2 SQIVND (reference sequence). The CDR3 length is 18 residues. CDR3 residues: CASSMASGGRSSYNEQFF. In nucleotides, the CDR3 is TGTGCCAGTAGTATGGCTAGCGGGGGCCGCAGCTCCTACAATGAGCAGTTCTTC.

This chain links TRBV6-1 with TRBJ2-6; D uncertain. The V gene's germline CDR1 is MNHNS and CDR2 SASEGT. The germline V and J ends were trimmed by 4 bases and 0 bases, with 13 bases remaining between them. The CDR3 is 17 amino acids. The CDR3, as DNA: TGTGCCAGCAGTGGCCGCGGTGCCCTCTCTGGGGCCAACGTCCTGACTTTC. It encodes CASSGRGALSGANVLTF.

The chain carries TRBV3-1 (or the pseudogene TRBV3-2) and TRBJ2-1; D gene unclear. With 1 base removed from V and 8 bases from J, the gap between germline ends came to 6 bases. Germline V gives CDR1 LGHDT, CDR2 YNNKEL (reference sequence). The CDR3 contains 12 residues. The CDR3 sequence: CASSQVGHEQFF. The CDR3 nucleotides are TGTGCCAGCAGCCAAGTTGGCCATGAGCAGTTCTTC.

The chain uses TRBV27 and TRBJ2-5, with D possibly matching TRBD2 (6 bases). Per germline, CDR1 MNHEY and CDR2 SMNVEV (reference sequence). CDR3 length: 16 residues. The V end lost 5 bases, the J end lost 7 bases, and 23 bases lay between the germline ends. CDR3 nucleotide sequence: TGTGCCAGCAGTCCCCTCCTGACTAGTTATGTGGCGACCCAGTACTTC. Translation: CASSPLLTSYVATQYF.

The chain links TRBV11-2 to TRBJ2-2; a possible D gene is TRBD1 (5 bases). Per germline, CDR1 SGHAT and CDR2 FQNNGV. The CDR3 covers 15 residues. V was trimmed by 5 bases and J by 0 bases, leaving 10 bases between them. The CDR3 sequence is CASSPRVTNTGELFF. In DNA, the CDR3 is TGTGCCAGCAGCCCCAGGGTGACGAACACCGGGGAGCTGTTTTTT.

The chain has TRBV7-2 and TRBJ2-7; TRBD2 agrees at 10 bases. The CDR3 is 16 residues long. With 0 bases clipped from V and 0 bases from J, the junction kept 2 bases outside the gene matches. The germline CDR1 and CDR2 sequences are SGHTA and FQGNSA. In DNA, the CDR3 is TGTGCCAGCAGCTTAGCATCTAGCGGGAGCTCCTACGAGCAGTACTTC. Translation: CASSLASSGSSYEQYF. Supplemented by reference TRBV7-2 and TRBJ2-7, the full variable domain reads GAGVSQSPSNKVTEKGKDVELRCDPISGHTALYWYRQSLGQGLEFLIYFQGNSAPDKSGLPSDRFSAERTGGSVSTLTIQRTQQEDSAVYLCASSLASSGSSYEQYFGPGTRLTVT.